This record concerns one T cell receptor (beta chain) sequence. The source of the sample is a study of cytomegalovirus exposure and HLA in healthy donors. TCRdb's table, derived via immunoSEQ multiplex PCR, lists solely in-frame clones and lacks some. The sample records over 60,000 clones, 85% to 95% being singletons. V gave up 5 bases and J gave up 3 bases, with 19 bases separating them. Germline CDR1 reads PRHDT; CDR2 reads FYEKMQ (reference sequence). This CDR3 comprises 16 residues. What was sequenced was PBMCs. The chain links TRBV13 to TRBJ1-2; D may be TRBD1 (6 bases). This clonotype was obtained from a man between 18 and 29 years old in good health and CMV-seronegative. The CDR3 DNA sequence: TGTGCCAGCAGCCCGGTGACAGGCACCCCTTACTATGGCTACACCTTC. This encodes CASSPVTGTPYYGYTF.